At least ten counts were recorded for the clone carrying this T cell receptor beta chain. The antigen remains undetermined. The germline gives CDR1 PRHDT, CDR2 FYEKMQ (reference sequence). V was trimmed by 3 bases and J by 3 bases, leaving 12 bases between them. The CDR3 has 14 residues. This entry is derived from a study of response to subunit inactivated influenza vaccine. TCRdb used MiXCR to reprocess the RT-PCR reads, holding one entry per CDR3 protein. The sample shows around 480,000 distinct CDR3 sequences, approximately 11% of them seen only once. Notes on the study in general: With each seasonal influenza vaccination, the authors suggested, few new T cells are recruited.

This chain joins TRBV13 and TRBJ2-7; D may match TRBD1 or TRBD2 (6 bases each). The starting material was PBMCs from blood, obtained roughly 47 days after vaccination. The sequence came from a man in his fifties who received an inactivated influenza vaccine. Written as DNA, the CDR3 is TGTGCCAGCAGCTTGAACGGGGGCCTCTACGAGCAGTACTTC. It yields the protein CASSLNGGLYEQYF.